These 28 T cell receptor beta chains originate from one sample sequenced in a study of T-cell reconstitution after alpha-beta-depleted transplantation in children. A library of TCRbeta sequences, prepared with unique molecular identifiers, was generated. TCRdb processed the PCR reads anew with MiXCR; each CDR3 protein has one entry. The sample has 200,000 to 250,000 distinct CDR3 sequences; 6.6% are singletons. This specimen consisted of PBMCs, obtained before TCRalphabeta/CD19-depleted stem cell transplant. The receptors were sampled from a boy under 10 years old with acute lymphoblastic leukemia, due to receive a stem cell transplant.

This clonotype turned up a few times. Written as DNA, the CDR3 is TGCAGTGGGGTAGCCCAGGTTAAGAGTTCACCCCTCCACTTT. Its protein product is CSGVAQVKSSPLHF. The chain recombines TRBV20-1 with TRBJ1-6; D gene ambiguous. The CDR3 spans 14 residues. V gave up 7 bases and J gave up 9 bases, with 19 bases separating them. Germline V lookup: CDR1 DFQATT, CDR2 SNEGSKA (reference sequence).

The chain joins TRBV4-3 to TRBJ2-2, with 8 positions matching TRBD2. Germline CDR1 reads LGHNA; CDR2 reads YSLEER. The CDR3 runs 17 residues. V trimming: 4 bases; J trimming: 2 bases; junction bases outside the gene matches: 9. CDR3 DNA: TGCGCCAGCAGCCCGTCCGTTGCGGGGGGAAACACCGGGGAGCTGTTTTTT. Translated: CASSPSVAGGNTGELFF.

The rearrangement uses TRBV4-3 and TRBJ2-7, with TRBD1 matching 10 bases. CDR3 size: 14 residues. V dropped 4 bases and J dropped 5; count of bases not matched to a gene: 5. Germline CDR1 is LGHNA and CDR2 is YSLEER. CDR3 loop: CASSPGTGVNEQYF. In nucleotides, the CDR3 is TGCGCCAGCAGCCCCGGGACAGGGGTCAACGAGCAGTACTTC.

This clonotype was recorded at least ten times. The V and J genes are TRBV10-3 and TRBJ2-5; D perhaps matches TRBD2 (6 bases). Trimming stripped 4 bases from V and 5 bases from J, with 11 bases between. Germline V gene data show CDR1 as ENHRY and CDR2 as SYGVKD. The CDR3 sequence is 13 residues long. CDR3 DNA sequence: TGTGCCATCAGTGGTGGAGGGCTGGAGACCCAGTACTTC. Translating gives CAISGGGLETQYF.

V usage is TRBV5-1 and J usage is TRBJ2-7, with D possibly matching TRBD1 (6 bases). CDR3 size: 15 residues. V was trimmed by 4 bases and J by 2 bases, leaving 16 bases between them. Germline CDR1 reads SGHRS; CDR2 reads YFSETQ. The CDR3 DNA reads as TGCGCCAGCAGCCCGGACAGCAACGGACCCTACGAGCAGTACTTC. Translated, it gives CASSPDSNGPYEQYF. The full variable domain, with the rest looked up from reference TRBV5-1 and TRBJ2-7, is KAGVTQTPRYLIKTRGQQVTLSCSPISGHRSVSWYQQTPGQGLQFLFEYFSETQRNKGNFPGRFSGRQFSNSRSEMNVSTLELGDSALYLCASSPDSNGPYEQYFGPGTRLTVT.

The sample holds many counts of this clonotype. The rearrangement uses TRBV20-1 and TRBJ2-5; 7 bases are a match to TRBD1. Germline lookup yields CDR1 DFQATT and CDR2 SNEGSKA (reference sequence). This CDR3 region has 13 residues. Trimming took 5 bases from V and 4 from J; bases not matched to a gene: 7. CDR3 sequence: CSALGTALETQYF. Here the CDR3 DNA reads TGCAGTGCTCTCGGGACAGCTTTAGAGACCCAGTACTTC.

The sample holds a few counts of this clonotype. The chain has TRBV6-1 and TRBJ2-2; tentatively, D is TRBD1 (6 bases). In germline, CDR1 is MNHNS, CDR2 SASEGT. V was pared by 5 bases and J by 7 bases, with 11 bases between. There are 13 residues in the CDR3. The CDR3 DNA sequence: TGTGCCAGCAGTATCGCAGGGGACGGGGAGCTGTTTTTT. Encoded protein: CASSIAGDGELFF.

This clonotype was detected a few times. V gene TRBV28 combines with J gene TRBJ1-4, with D maybe TRBD1 (6 bases). CDR3 length: 12 residues. The V end lost 6 bases, the J end lost 8 bases, and 10 bases lay between the germline ends. Germline CDR1 and CDR2: MDHEN and SYDVKM. The CDR3 region is CASSEDSEKLFF. For the CDR3, the DNA is TGTGCCAGCAGCGAGGACAGCGAAAAACTGTTTTTT.

This clonotype occurred many times. This chain joins TRBV4-2 and TRBJ2-7; D perhaps matches TRBD2 (5 bases). This CDR3 region has 14 residues. V was trimmed by 6 bases and J by 0 bases, leaving 12 bases between them. CDR1 LGHNA and CDR2 YNFKEQ come from the germline V gene. Here the CDR3 DNA reads TGTGCCAGCAGGGCTAGCCTTAGCTCCTACGAGCAGTACTTC. Its protein product is CASRASLSSYEQYF.

This clonotype was picked up a small number of times. This chain joins TRBV24-1 and TRBJ2-5; D possibly uses TRBD1 or TRBD2 (5 bases each). The length of the CDR3 is 16 residues. Germline V CDR1 and CDR2: KGHDR, SFDVKD. V was clipped by 6 bases and J by 5 bases, with 21 bases between them. DNA of the CDR3: TGTGCCACCAGTTTAGTGTGGGGACGGACCGTGGAGACCCAGTACTTC. As protein: CATSLVWGRTVETQYF.

This CDR3 reads CASSLELAGARDTQYF. CDR3 bases: TGTGCCAGCAGCTTAGAACTAGCGGGAGCTAGGGATACGCAGTATTTT. This chain uses TRBV5-5 with TRBJ2-3; 11 bases are shared with TRBD2. With V trimmed by 2 bases and J by 6 bases, 8 bases remained unmatched. This CDR3 has 16 amino acids. Germline CDR1 is SGHKS and CDR2 is YYEKEE (reference sequence).

The chain uses TRBV2 and TRBJ2-5; TRBD2 is a possible D gene (5 bases). CDR1 SNHLY and CDR2 FYNNEI come from the germline V gene. This CDR3 contains 18 residues. CDR3 nucleotide sequence: TGTACCTGCAGTTTTGGCGTCGGTTCGGGAAATTACCAAGAGACCCAGTACTTC. Amino acids: CTCSFGVGSGNYQETQYF.

This clonotype occurred a few times. The chain joins TRBV7-2 to TRBJ2-4; D is tentatively TRBD1 or TRBD2 (6 bases each). Trimming shortened V by 5 bases and J by 5 bases, and 19 bases separated the two germline ends. Germline-derived CDR1 and CDR2 are SGHTA and FQGNSA. The CDR3 runs to 16 residues. In DNA, the CDR3 is TGTGCCAGCAGCCTCTCGATGGGGGGCCGGGAAAACATTCAGTACTTC. Amino acid sequence: CASSLSMGGRENIQYF.

The chain has TRBV18 and TRBJ2-7; no clear D gene. V was shortened by 2 bases and J by 4 bases, with 9 bases between the two germline ends. The germline gives CDR1 KGHSH, CDR2 LQKENI. The CDR3 is 13 amino acids. CDR3 amino acids: CASSPSIQYEQYF. For the CDR3, the DNA is TGTGCCAGCTCACCAAGTATTCAATACGAGCAGTACTTC.

This clonotype appeared many times. This rearrangement joins TRBV7-2 to TRBJ1-1; D gene unclear. V lost 5 bases, J lost 0 bases, and 13 bases lay in between. The length of the CDR3 is 15 residues. Germline V gene data show CDR1 as SGHTA and CDR2 as FQGNSA. DNA for the CDR3: TGTGCCAGCAGCCCGGGAGGGCTCATGAACACTGAAGCTTTCTTT. As protein: CASSPGGLMNTEAFF.

This clonotype was seen a few times. The chain recombines TRBV7-2 with TRBJ2-7, with a tentative D call TRBD2 (6 bases). CDR1 SGHTA and CDR2 FQGNSA come from the germline V gene. V shed 4 bases and J shed 3 bases, with 13 bases lying between them. The CDR3 has 14 residues. Here the CDR3 DNA reads TGTGCCAGCAGCTCGGGACTCGGTCTCTACGAGCAGTACTTC. Translating gives CASSSGLGLYEQYF.

This clonotype was detected ten times or more. This chain joins TRBV7-3 and TRBJ2-1; TRBD2 aligns across 7 bases. Looked up from germline, CDR1 is SGHTA and CDR2 is FQGTGA. V shed 4 bases, J shed 8 bases, and the junction held 11 bases outside the gene matches. The CDR3 totals 15 residues. Here the CDR3 DNA reads TGTGCCAGCAGCTATCGTGGGGCCCGGGAGGATGAGCAGTTCTTC. It yields the protein CASSYRGAREDEQFF.

In this sample, this clonotype turned up many times. The rearrangement joins TRBV6-2 or TRBV6-3 to TRBJ1-5; tentatively, D is TRBD1 (5 bases). This CDR3 is 16 amino acids long. V was pared by 4 bases and J by 4 bases, with 17 bases between. Germline CDR1 reads MNHEY; CDR2 reads SVGEGT. The CDR3 bases are TGTGCCAGCAGTTTCTCTTGGAGGGAGGGGAATCAGCCCCAGCATTTT. Its translation is CASSFSWREGNQPQHF.

The sample holds many counts of this clonotype. The gene calls are TRBV3-1 and TRBJ2-1; D ambiguous. The germline V gene encodes CDR1 LGHDT and CDR2 YNNKEL (reference sequence). Trimming took off 1 base at V and 5 bases at J, with 9 bases between the two ends. CDR3 length equals 14 residues. For the CDR3, the DNA is TGTGCCAGCAGCCAAGGGCTAGTTAACAATGAGCAGTTCTTC. This codes for CASSQGLVNNEQFF.

V gene TRBV2 combines with J gene TRBJ2-7, with a possible D match to TRBD2 (5 bases). Germline assignment: CDR1 SNHLY and CDR2 FYNNEI. This CDR3 is built from 11 residues. Trimming cost V 8 bases and J 3 bases, with 8 bases left between them. The DNA for the CDR3 is TGTGCCAGCGGAGGAGGCTACGAGCAGTACTTC. This codes for CASGGGYEQYF.

In its sample, this clonotype was seen many times. The chain recombines TRBV7-2 with TRBJ2-7; tentative D call: TRBD2 (6 bases). Looked up from germline, CDR1 is SGHTA and CDR2 is FQGNSA. This CDR3 contains 14 residues. Trimming removed 6 bases from V and 2 bases from J, with 14 bases in between. CDR3 DNA: TGTGCCAGCAGTCCCGCTCTAGCGACCTACGAGCAGTACTTC. Protein: CASSPALATYEQYF.

This clonotype has just a few counts. CDR3 sequence (DNA): TGCGCCAGCAGCCAAGGGTTGGGGGGCGTCGGGGAGCTGTTTTTT. Its translation: CASSQGLGGVGELFF. The V call is TRBV4-1, the J call TRBJ2-2; D possibly uses TRBD1 or TRBD2 (6 bases each). The CDR3 loop spans 15 amino acids. The V gene lost 1 base and the J gene lost 7 bases, with 13 bases spanning the gap. Germline-derived CDR1 and CDR2 are MGHRA and YSYEKL.

This clonotype has more than one count but fewer than ten. V usage is TRBV6-2 or TRBV6-3 and J usage is TRBJ1-5; D might be TRBD1 (5 bases). V was pared by 8 bases and J by 7 bases, with 15 bases between. CDR3 length: 13 amino acids. Germline lookup yields CDR1 MNHEY and CDR2 SVGEGT. CDR3 sequence reads: CASGGRLNQPQHF. The CDR3 region has the DNA TGTGCCAGCGGGGGGAGATTAAACCAGCCCCAGCATTTT.

This clonotype was seen only a few times. The chain is built from TRBV6-4 and TRBJ1-2, with no clear D. Germline V gene data show CDR1 as MRHNA and CDR2 as SNTAGT. With 9 bases removed from V and 8 bases from J, the gap between germline ends came to 16 bases. The CDR3 runs 12 residues. The DNA of the CDR3 is TGTGCCAGTAGTCCGGACTGTAGGGGCTACACCTTC. Translation: CASSPDCRGYTF.

This clonotype was picked up many times. V and J are TRBV28 and TRBJ2-7; D is uncertain. Germline V lookup: CDR1 MDHEN, CDR2 SYDVKM. This CDR3 region has 14 residues. With 3 bases removed from V and 3 bases from J, the gap between germline ends came to 12 bases. The CDR3 nucleotides read TGTGCCAGCAGTTTGCACAGAGCCCTCTACGAGCAGTACTTC. Residues: CASSLHRALYEQYF.

This clonotype was found a few times. The rearrangement joins TRBV7-9 to TRBJ1-6; D is ambiguous. The CDR3 spans 15 residues. Per the germline V gene, CDR1 is SEHNR and CDR2 is FQNEAQ (reference sequence). V lost 8 bases, J lost 5 bases, and 16 bases lay in between. The CDR3 coding sequence is TGTGCCAGCGGTGAATCCCCAATAGATAATTCACCCCTCCACTTT. This codes for CASGESPIDNSPLHF.

V usage is TRBV5-1 and J usage is TRBJ2-1, with 7 bases lining up with TRBD1. Germline assignment: CDR1 SGHRS and CDR2 YFSETQ. There are 15 residues in the CDR3. V was clipped by 0 bases and J by 5 bases; unmatched bases: 5. CDR3 in DNA: TGCGCCAGCAGCTTGGTACCGGGACAGCACAATGAGCAGTTCTTC. This gives the protein CASSLVPGQHNEQFF.

V and J are TRBV6-1 and TRBJ1-3, with unresolved D. Per germline, CDR1 MNHNS and CDR2 SASEGT. This CDR3 is 14 amino acids long. Trimming removed 0 bases at V and 4 bases at J, with 7 bases between. This chain's CDR3 is CASSEARRGNTIYF. The DNA for the CDR3 is TGTGCCAGCAGTGAAGCGCGTCGGGGAAACACCATATATTTT.